The clone carrying this T cell receptor beta chain was seen a single time. What it recognizes is unknown. The CDR3 totals 13 residues. V was trimmed by 3 bases and J by 4 bases, leaving 8 bases between them. Per germline, CDR1 SGDLS and CDR2 YYNGEE. The sample originates from a study of T cell responses to AZD1222 COVID-19 vaccine. Study-wide points: Most donors were white British and more were female, and clonal diversity was possibly underestimated. Of the AZD1222 recipients, only five to seven were seropositive at baseline.

Assay: immunoSEQ multiplex PCR; the TCRdb copy retains only in-frame clones and omits some. The table records approximately 94,000 clones, around 87% of them present only once. V gene TRBV9 combines with J gene TRBJ1-5, with no clear D. This clonotype was sampled from an adult in good health. This specimen was peripheral blood, taken on day 0 of MenACWY control vaccination. DNA of the CDR3: TGTGCCAGCAGCGCACATCTTAATCAGCCCCAGCATTTT. Its protein product is CASSAHLNQPQHF.